What follows are 19 T cell receptor beta chains derived from one specimen sequenced in a study of cytomegalovirus exposure and HLA in healthy donors. Both 60 Vbeta primers and 13 Jbeta primers went into the PCR. Produced via immunoSEQ multiplex PCR; TCRdb's table is partial and in-frame only. The sample consists of more than 90,000 clones, approximately 70% of them appearing once. Sequencing was carried out using PBMCs. The receptors derive from a man under 40 in good health and CMV-seropositive.

The V gene is TRBV28, the J gene TRBJ2-3; TRBD1 is a possible D gene (6 bases). The V end was cut by 8 bases, the J end by 3 bases, with 9 bases between. The CDR3 is made up of 12 amino acids. CDR1 and CDR2 (germline): MDHEN, SYDVKM. The chain's CDR3 is CASGTGTDTQYF. Here the CDR3 DNA reads TGTGCCAGCGGTACAGGGACAGATACGCAGTATTTT. The variable domain in full, completed from reference TRBV28 and TRBJ2-3, reads DVKVTQSSRYLVKRTGEKVFLECVQDMDHENMFWYRQDPGLGLRLIYFSYDVKMKEKGDIPEGYSVSREKKERFSLILESASTNQTSMYLCASGTGTDTQYFGPGTRLTVL.

About this clone itself: In this CDR3 the conserved last residue, phenylalanine or tryptophan, is missing, so a read error is likely. The limits of the CDR3 on the DNA are not certain, so only TCRdb's listed CDR3 is given. The V gene is TRBV21-1, the J gene TRBJ2-7; the D call of TRBD1 is as the table states it, not checked on the DNA. TRBV21-1 is a pseudogene locus. The CDR3 is 9 residues long, ends included. The CDR3 sequence: CASADRAPL.

This clone came up a few times. The chain has TRBV4-1 and TRBJ2-1; the D gene is possibly TRBD2 (6 bases). The ends were cut back, 4 bases at V and 3 bases at J, with 13 bases in the middle. In germline, CDR1 is MGHRA, CDR2 YSYEKL. This CDR3 has 15 residues. The CDR3 reads CASSPGGAFYNEQFF. The CDR3 DNA follows: TGCGCCAGCAGCCCCGGCGGGGCCTTCTACAATGAGCAGTTCTTC.

The chain combines TRBV7-8 with TRBJ2-1; weak D call: TRBD1 (6 bases). This CDR3 has 13 amino acids. Deletions cut 4 bases from V and 7 bases from J, with 11 bases between. Germline lookup yields CDR1 SGHVS and CDR2 FQNEAQ. In nucleotides, the CDR3 is TGTGCCAGCAGCTCGGACAGCCGGAATGAGCAGTTCTTC. It yields the protein CASSSDSRNEQFF.

This clone has only a few counts. V gene TRBV10-3 combines with J gene TRBJ2-3; D is perhaps TRBD2 (5 bases). This CDR3 comprises 13 residues. V was cut by 3 bases and J by 6 bases, with 10 bases left in between. The germline gives CDR1 ENHRY, CDR2 SYGVKD. CDR3: CAISDLPGDTQYF. In nucleotides, the CDR3 is TGTGCCATCAGTGACCTCCCGGGGGATACGCAGTATTTT.

The J gene is TRBJ1-1, the V gene TRBV7-6, with TRBD1 identical over 9 bases. Trimming took 3 bases from V and 11 from J; bases not matched to a gene: 10. The V gene's germline CDR1 is SGHVS and CDR2 FNYEAQ. CDR3 length: 14 residues. The CDR3 coding sequence is TGTGCCAGCAGCTTTGGGACAGGGATTCGAGGGGCTTTCTTT. Translated: CASSFGTGIRGAFF.

The chain carries TRBV19 and TRBJ2-1; 9 nucleotides agree with TRBD2. The CDR3 loop spans 18 amino acids. The germline gives CDR1 LNHDA, CDR2 SQIVND (reference sequence). The V segment lost 5 bases and the J segment 2 bases; nucleotides outside the gene matches: 13. Here the CDR3 DNA reads TGTGCCAGTAGTTCGCCTTTTGCGGGGGGGGCGGCCTACAATGAGCAGTTCTTC. This encodes CASSSPFAGGAAYNEQFF.

Only one count was recorded for this clone. The J gene is TRBJ2-7, the V gene TRBV11-3, with D possibly TRBD2 on 5 matching bases. This CDR3 region has 14 residues. V was clipped by 4 bases and J by 2 bases, with 12 bases between them. Germline V gene lookup returns CDR1 SGHNT and CDR2 YENEEA. The DNA of the CDR3 is TGTGCCAGCAGCTACTTCGGGAATACCTACGAGCAGTACTTC. The encoded protein is CASSYFGNTYEQYF. The full variable domain, in which reference TRBV11-3 and TRBJ2-7 provide the parts outside the CDR3, is EAGVVQSPRYKIIEKKQPVAFWCNPISGHNTLYWYLQNLGQGPELLIRYENEEAVDDSQLPKDRFSAERLKGVDSTLKIQPAELGDSAVYLCASSYFGNTYEQYFGPGTRLTVT.

V and J are TRBV27 and TRBJ1-2; the match to TRBD1 covers 11 bases. In germline, CDR1 is MNHEY, CDR2 SMNVEV (reference sequence). CDR3 size: 15 residues. V was clipped by 4 bases and J by 4 bases; unmatched bases: 5. As DNA, the CDR3 is TGTGCCAGCAGTTATACCGGGACAGGGGGCTATGGCTACACCTTC. Its protein is CASSYTGTGGYGYTF.

The chain recombines TRBV2 with TRBJ1-5; 7 bases are a match to TRBD1. This CDR3 has 13 amino acids. Trimming removed 8 bases from V and 5 bases from J; junction bases left unmatched: 6. Germline loops: CDR1 SNHLY, CDR2 FYNNEI. The CDR3 DNA reads TGTGCCAGCCTAGGGGACAGACATCAGCCCCAGCATTTT. It yields the protein CASLGDRHQPQHF.

This clone was counted a few times. The CDR3 loop is CALATGRFAGELFF. CDR3 in DNA: TGTGCCTTGGCGACAGGGAGGTTTGCCGGGGAGCTGTTTTTT. J is TRBJ2-2 and V is TRBV30; D might be TRBD1 (7 bases). The CDR3 extends over 14 amino acids. Germline V gene lookup returns CDR1 GTSNPN and CDR2 SVGIG (reference sequence). Trimming removed 7 bases at V and 6 bases at J, with 18 bases between.

This chain uses TRBV9 with TRBJ1-1; D is unresolved. CDR1 is SGDLS, CDR2 YYNGEE, per germline. The CDR3 extends over 11 amino acids. With 3 bases removed from V and 7 bases from J, the gap between germline ends came to 7 bases. This CDR3 is CASSDRGEAFF. As DNA, the CDR3 is TGTGCCAGCAGCGATCGGGGTGAAGCTTTCTTT.

The J gene is TRBJ2-5, the V gene TRBV6-1; TRBD1 matches 9 bases. This CDR3 is built from 15 residues. Trimming removed 6 bases from V and 2 bases from J; junction bases left unmatched: 7. From germline, CDR1 is MNHNS and CDR2 SASEGT. The CDR3 region has the DNA TGTGCCAGCAGGGAGGGGACAGGGAAACAAGAGACCCAGTACTTC. Its translation is CASREGTGKQETQYF.

This sequence joins TRBV29-1 and TRBJ2-4, with 8 bases lining up with TRBD2. Germline CDR1 SQVTM, CDR2 ANQGSEA. This CDR3 comprises 16 residues. Germline trimming cut 2 bases from V and 5 bases from J; bases unmatched to any gene: 11. CDR3 sequence reads: CSVEPYDGRAENIQYF. The CDR3 bases are TGCAGCGTTGAACCCTATGACGGGAGGGCCGAAAACATTCAGTACTTC.

The chain carries TRBV6-1 and TRBJ2-7, with 10 bases fitting TRBD2. With 4 bases clipped from V and 4 bases from J, the junction kept 1 base outside the gene matches. The CDR3 runs 13 residues. Germline-derived CDR1 and CDR2 are MNHNS and SASEGT. This chain's CDR3 is CASSVSGGYEQYV. Written as DNA, the CDR3 is TGTGCCAGCAGTGTTAGCGGGGGGTACGAGCAGTACGTC.

The chain uses TRBV28 and TRBJ2-5, with D hard to call. The germline V gene encodes CDR1 MDHEN and CDR2 SYDVKM. This CDR3 spans 14 amino acids. The V end lost 2 bases, the J end lost 5 bases, and 12 bases lay between the germline ends. In nucleotides, the CDR3 is TGTGCCAGCAGTTTAATCGGTGCTTTGGAGACCCAGTACTTC. Translating it yields CASSLIGALETQYF.

The CDR3: CAISADMVYGYTF. CDR3 nucleotides: TGTGCCATCAGTGCGGACATGGTCTATGGCTACACCTTC. This sequence joins TRBV10-3 and TRBJ1-2; perhaps TRBD1 as D (5 bases). The germline V gene has CDR1 ENHRY and CDR2 SYGVKD. Trimming shortened V by 4 bases and J by 4 bases, and 10 bases separated the two germline ends. CDR3 length: 13 residues.

CDR3 sequence reads: CASSLREDGTDTQYF. As DNA, the CDR3 is TGTGCCAGCTCACTCCGGGAAGATGGCACAGATACGCAGTATTTT. The J gene is TRBJ2-3, the V gene TRBV18; the D gene is possibly TRBD2 (5 bases). Trimming left V 4 bases short and J 1 base short, with 12 bases between. The CDR3 sequence is 15 residues long. CDR1 is KGHSH, CDR2 LQKENI, per germline.

The V call is TRBV7-9, the J call TRBJ1-1; 7 nucleotides line up with TRBD1. CDR1 is SEHNR and CDR2 is FQNEAQ in the germline V gene (reference sequence). There are 14 residues in the CDR3. Trimming removed 3 bases from V and 1 base from J; junction bases left unmatched: 2. CDR3 coding DNA: TGTGCCAGCAGCTTTGGGGACAGGAACACTGAAGCTTTCTTT. The encoded protein is CASSFGDRNTEAFF.